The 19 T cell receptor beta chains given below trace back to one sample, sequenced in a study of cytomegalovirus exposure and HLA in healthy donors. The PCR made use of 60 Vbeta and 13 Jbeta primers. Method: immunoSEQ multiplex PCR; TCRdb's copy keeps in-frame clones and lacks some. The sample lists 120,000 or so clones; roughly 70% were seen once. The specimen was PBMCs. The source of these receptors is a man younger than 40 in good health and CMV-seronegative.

The CDR3 loop reads CASSLAFFDSGTGELFF. Written as DNA, the CDR3 is TGTGCCAGCAGCTTAGCGTTCTTCGACTCGGGTACCGGGGAGCTGTTTTTT. The chain combines TRBV7-9 with TRBJ2-2; D unclear. This CDR3 has 17 residues. Trimming removed 0 bases at V and 5 bases at J, with 16 bases between. Germline values: CDR1 SEHNR, CDR2 FQNEAQ (reference sequence). Filled out from reference TRBV7-9 and TRBJ2-2, the complete variable domain reads DTGVSQNPRHKITKRGQNVTFRCDPISEHNRLYWYRQTLGQGPEFLTYFQNEAQLEKSRLLSDRFSAERPKGSFSTLEIQRTEQGDSAMYLCASSLAFFDSGTGELFFGEGSRLTVL.

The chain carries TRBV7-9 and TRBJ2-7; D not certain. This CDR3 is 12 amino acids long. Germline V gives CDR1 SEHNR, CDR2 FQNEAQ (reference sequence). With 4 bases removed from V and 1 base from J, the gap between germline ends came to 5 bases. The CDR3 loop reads CASSSVSYEQYF. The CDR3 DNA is TGTGCCAGCAGCTCGGTTTCCTACGAGCAGTACTTC.

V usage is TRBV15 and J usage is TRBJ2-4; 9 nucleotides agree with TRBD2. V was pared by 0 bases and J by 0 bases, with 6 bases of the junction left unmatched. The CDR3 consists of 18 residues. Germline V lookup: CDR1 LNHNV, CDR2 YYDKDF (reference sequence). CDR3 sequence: CATSREGLAGLAKNIQYF. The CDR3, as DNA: TGTGCCACCAGCAGAGAAGGGCTAGCGGGGCTAGCCAAAAACATTCAGTACTTC. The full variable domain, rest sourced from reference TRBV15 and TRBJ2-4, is DAMVIQNPRYQVTQFGKPVTLSCSQTLNHNVMYWYQQKSSQAPKLLFHYYDKDFNNEADTPDNFQSRRPNTSFCFLDIRSPGLGDTAMYLCATSREGLAGLAKNIQYFGAGTRLSVL.

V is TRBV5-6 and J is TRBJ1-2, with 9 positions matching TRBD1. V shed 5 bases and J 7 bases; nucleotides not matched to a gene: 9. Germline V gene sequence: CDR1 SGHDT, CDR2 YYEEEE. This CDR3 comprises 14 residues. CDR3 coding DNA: TGTGCCAGCAGTTCCAACAGGGGGCGCTTTGGCTACACCTTC. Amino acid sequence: CASSSNRGRFGYTF.

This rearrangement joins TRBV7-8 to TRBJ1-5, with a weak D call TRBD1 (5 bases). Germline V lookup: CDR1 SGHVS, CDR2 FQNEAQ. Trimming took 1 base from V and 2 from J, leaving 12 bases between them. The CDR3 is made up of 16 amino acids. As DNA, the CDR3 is TGTGCCAGCAGCTTAGACGCGGGGGAAGGCAATCAGCCCCAGCATTTT. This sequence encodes CASSLDAGEGNQPQHF. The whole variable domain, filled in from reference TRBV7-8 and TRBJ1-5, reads GAGVSQSPRYKVAKRGQDVALRCDPISGHVSLFWYQQALGQGPEFLTYFQNEAQLDKSGLPSDRFFAERPEGSVSTLKIQRTQQEDSAVYLCASSLDAGEGNQPQHFGDGTRLSIL.

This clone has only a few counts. The CDR3 here is CASSLAQGYSNEKLFF. For the CDR3, the DNA is TGTGCCAGCAGCTTAGCCCAGGGGTACAGTAATGAAAAACTGTTTTTT. The chain links TRBV7-9 to TRBJ1-4, with D maybe TRBD1 (6 bases). Trimming took 0 bases from V and 4 from J, leaving 12 bases between them. Germline-derived CDR1 and CDR2 are SEHNR and FQNEAQ (reference sequence). This CDR3 is built from 16 residues.

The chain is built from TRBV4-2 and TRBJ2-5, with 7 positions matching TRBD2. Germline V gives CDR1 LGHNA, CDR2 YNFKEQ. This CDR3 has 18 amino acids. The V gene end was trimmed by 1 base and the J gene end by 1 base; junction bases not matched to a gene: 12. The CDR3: CASSQATRASGFQETQYF. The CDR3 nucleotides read TGTGCCAGCAGCCAAGCCACCCGGGCTAGCGGATTCCAAGAGACCCAGTACTTC.

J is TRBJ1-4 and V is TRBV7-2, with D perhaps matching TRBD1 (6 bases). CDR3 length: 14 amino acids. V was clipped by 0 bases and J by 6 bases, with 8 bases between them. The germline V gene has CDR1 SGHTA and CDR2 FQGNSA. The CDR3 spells CASSLAAGDEKLFF. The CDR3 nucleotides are TGTGCCAGCAGCTTAGCGGCAGGGGATGAAAAACTGTTTTTT.

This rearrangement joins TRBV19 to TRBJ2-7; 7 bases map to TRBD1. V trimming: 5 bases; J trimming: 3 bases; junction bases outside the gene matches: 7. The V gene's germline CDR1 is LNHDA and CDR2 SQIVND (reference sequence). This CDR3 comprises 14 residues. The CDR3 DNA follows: TGTGCCAGTAGTCTGGACAGGCTATACTACGAGCAGTACTTC. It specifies CASSLDRLYYEQYF.

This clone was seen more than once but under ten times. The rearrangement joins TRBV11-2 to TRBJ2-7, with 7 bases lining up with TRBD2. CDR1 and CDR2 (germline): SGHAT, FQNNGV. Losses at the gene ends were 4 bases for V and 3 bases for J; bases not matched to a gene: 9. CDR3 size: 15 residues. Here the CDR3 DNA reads TGTGCCAGCAGCTCCTCGGGGGGTAACTACTACGAGCAGTACTTC. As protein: CASSSSGGNYYEQYF.

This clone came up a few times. This CDR3 reads CASSLTGVASPLHF. CDR3 DNA sequence: TGTGCCAGCAGCTTGACAGGGGTTGCTTCACCCCTCCACTTT. The chain combines TRBV7-2 with TRBJ1-6, with 8 bases identical to TRBD1. Per the germline V gene, CDR1 is SGHTA and CDR2 is FQGNSA. The CDR3 runs to 14 residues. J gave up 9 bases and V 3 bases, and 4 bases lay outside the gene matches.

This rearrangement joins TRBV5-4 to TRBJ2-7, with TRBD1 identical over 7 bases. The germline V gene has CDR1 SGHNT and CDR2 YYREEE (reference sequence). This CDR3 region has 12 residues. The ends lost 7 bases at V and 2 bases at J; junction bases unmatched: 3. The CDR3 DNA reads TGTGCCAGCTCCGACAGGGCCTACGAGCAGTACTTC. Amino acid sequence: CASSDRAYEQYF.

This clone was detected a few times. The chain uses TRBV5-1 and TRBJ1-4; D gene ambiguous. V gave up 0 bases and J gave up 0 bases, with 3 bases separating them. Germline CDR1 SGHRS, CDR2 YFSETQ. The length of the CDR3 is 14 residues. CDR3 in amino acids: CASSLAATNEKLFF. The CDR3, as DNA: TGCGCCAGCAGCTTGGCTGCAACTAATGAAAAACTGTTTTTT.

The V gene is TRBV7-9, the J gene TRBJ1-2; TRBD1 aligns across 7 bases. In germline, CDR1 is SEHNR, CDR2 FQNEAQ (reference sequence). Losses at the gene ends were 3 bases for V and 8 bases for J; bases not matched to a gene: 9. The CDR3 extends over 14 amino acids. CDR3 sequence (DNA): TGTGCCAGCAGCTTCTTCGGGACAGAGGGAGGCTACACCTTC. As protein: CASSFFGTEGGYTF.

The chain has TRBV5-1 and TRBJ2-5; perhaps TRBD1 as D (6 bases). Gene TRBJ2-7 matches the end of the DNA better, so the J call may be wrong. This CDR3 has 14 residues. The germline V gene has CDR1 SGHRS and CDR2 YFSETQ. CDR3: CASSLPQGRDEQYF. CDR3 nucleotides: TGCGCCAGCAGCCTGCCACAGGGAAGGGACGAGCAGTACTTC.

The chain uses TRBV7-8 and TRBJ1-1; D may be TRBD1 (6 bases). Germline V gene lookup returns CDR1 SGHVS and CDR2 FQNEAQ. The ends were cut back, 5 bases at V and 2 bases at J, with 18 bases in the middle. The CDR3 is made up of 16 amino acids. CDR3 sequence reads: CASSLQGTPFNTEAFF. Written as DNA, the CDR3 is TGTGCCAGCAGCCTTCAGGGGACCCCTTTTAACACTGAAGCTTTCTTT.

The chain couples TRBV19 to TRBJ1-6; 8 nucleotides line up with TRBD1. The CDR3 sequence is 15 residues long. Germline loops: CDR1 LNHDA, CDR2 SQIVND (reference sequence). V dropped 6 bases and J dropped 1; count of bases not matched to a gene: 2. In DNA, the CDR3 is TGTGCCAGTAGAGACAGGGGTTCCTATAATTCACCCCTCCACTTT. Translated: CASRDRGSYNSPLHF.

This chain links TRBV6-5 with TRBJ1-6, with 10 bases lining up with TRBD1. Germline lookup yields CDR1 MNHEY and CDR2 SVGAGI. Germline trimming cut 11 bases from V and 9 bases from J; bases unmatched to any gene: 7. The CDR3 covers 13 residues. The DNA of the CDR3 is TGTGCCGGCGGGACAGGGGAGGGTTCACCCCTCCACTTT. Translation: CAGGTGEGSPLHF.

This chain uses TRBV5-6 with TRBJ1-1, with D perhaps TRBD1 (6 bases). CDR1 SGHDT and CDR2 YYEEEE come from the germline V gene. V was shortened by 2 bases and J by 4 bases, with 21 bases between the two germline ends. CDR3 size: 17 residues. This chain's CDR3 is CASSFPGGPPGGTEAFF. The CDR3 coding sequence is TGTGCCAGCAGCTTTCCGGGGGGCCCCCCCGGTGGCACTGAAGCTTTCTTT. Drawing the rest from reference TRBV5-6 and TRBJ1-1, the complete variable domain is DAGVTQSPTHLIKTRGQQVTLRCSPKSGHDTVSWYQQALGQGPQFIFQYYEEEERQRGNFPDRFSGHQFPNYSSELNVNALLLGDSALYLCASSFPGGPPGGTEAFFGQGTRLTVV.